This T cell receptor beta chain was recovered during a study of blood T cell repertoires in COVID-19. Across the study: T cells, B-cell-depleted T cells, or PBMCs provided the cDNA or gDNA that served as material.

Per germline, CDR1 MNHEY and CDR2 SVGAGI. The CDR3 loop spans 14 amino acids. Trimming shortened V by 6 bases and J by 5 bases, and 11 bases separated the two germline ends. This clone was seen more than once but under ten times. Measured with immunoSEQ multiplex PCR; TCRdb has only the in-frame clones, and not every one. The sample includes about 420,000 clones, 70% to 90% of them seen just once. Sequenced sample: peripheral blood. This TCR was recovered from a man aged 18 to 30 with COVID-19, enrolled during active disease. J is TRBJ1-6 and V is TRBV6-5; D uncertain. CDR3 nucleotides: TGTGCCAGCAGACAAAGACGGGATAATTCACCCCTCCACTTT. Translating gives CASRQRRDNSPLHF.